This entry concerns a single TCR beta chain. In the original analysis: Cell counts per sample came from amplifying reference gene primers. Generated by immunoSEQ multiplex PCR, the TCRdb table keeps only in-frame clones and is missing some. V and J calls and clone size follow that table, whereas D and trimming were derived from the DNA. In the table there are over 65,000 clones, under 90% of which are singletons. The data were obtained in a study of blood T cell repertoires in COVID-19. At the level of the study: The samples span acute and convalescent COVID-19 from the United States, Italy and Spain. T cells, B-cell-depleted T cells, or PBMCs provided the cDNA or gDNA that served as material.

This receptor was obtained from a man older than 75 with acute or convalescent COVID-19. Sequenced material: peripheral blood.

CDR3 in DNA: TGTGCCTGGAGCCCTCCAAATAGTCAAGAGACCCAGTACTTC. Its protein product is CAWSPPNSQETQYF. The chain couples TRBV30 to TRBJ2-5; unclear D gene. The CDR3 length is 14 residues. CDR1 is GTSNPN, CDR2 SVGIG, per germline (reference sequence). V lost 3 bases, J lost 2 bases, and 13 bases lay in between.